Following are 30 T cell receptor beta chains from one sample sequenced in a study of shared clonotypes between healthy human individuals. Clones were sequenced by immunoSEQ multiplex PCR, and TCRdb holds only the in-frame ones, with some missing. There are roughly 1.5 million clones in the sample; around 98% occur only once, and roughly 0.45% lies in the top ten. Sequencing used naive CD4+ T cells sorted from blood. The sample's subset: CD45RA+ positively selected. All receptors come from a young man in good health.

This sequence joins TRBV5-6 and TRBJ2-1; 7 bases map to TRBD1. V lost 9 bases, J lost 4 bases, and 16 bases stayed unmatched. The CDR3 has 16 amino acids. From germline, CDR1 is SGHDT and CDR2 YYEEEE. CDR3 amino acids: CAKKRQGTQTYNEQFF. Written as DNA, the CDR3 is TGTGCCAAAAAAAGACAGGGCACCCAGACTTACAATGAGCAGTTCTTC.

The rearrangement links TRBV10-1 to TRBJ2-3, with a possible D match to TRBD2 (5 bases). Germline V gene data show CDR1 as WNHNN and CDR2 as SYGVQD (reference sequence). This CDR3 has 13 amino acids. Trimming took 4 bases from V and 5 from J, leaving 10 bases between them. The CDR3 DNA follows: TGCGCCAGCAGTGCTTCGGGAAGAGATACGCAGTATTTT. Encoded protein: CASSASGRDTQYF.

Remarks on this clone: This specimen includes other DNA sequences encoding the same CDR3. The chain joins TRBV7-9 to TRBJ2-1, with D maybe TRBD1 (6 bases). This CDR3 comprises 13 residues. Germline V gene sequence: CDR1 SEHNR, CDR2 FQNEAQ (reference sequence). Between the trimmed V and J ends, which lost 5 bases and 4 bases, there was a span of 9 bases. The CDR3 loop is CASSPGQYNEQFF. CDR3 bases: TGTGCCAGCAGCCCTGGACAGTACAATGAGCAGTTCTTC. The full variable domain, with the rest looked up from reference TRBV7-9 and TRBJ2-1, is DTGVSQNPRHKITKRGQNVTFRCDPISEHNRLYWYRQTLGQGPEFLTYFQNEAQLEKSRLLSDRFSAERPKGSFSTLEIQRTEQGDSAMYLCASSPGQYNEQFFGPGTRLTVL.

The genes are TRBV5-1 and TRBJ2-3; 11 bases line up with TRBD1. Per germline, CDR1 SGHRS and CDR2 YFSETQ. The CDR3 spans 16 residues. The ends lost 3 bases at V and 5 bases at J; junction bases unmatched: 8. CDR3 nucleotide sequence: TGCGCCAGCAGCTCACCCGGGACAGGGGGTGGAGATACGCAGTATTTT. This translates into CASSSPGTGGGDTQYF.

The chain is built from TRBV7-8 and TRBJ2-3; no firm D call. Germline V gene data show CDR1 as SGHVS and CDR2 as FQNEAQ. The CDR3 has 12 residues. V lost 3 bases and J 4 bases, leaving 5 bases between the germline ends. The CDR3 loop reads CASSFFPDTQYF. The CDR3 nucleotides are TGTGCCAGCAGCTTTTTTCCAGATACGCAGTATTTT. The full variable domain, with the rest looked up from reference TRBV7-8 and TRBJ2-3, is GAGVSQSPRYKVAKRGQDVALRCDPISGHVSLFWYQQALGQGPEFLTYFQNEAQLDKSGLPSDRFFAERPEGSVSTLKIQRTQQEDSAVYLCASSFFPDTQYFGPGTRLTVL.

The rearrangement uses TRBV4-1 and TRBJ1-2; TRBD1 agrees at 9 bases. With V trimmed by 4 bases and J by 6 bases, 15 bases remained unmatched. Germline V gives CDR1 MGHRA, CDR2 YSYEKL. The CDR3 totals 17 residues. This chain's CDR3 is CASSLTTGGFSLNGYTF. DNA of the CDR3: TGCGCCAGCAGCCTTACGACAGGGGGGTTCTCCCTGAATGGCTACACCTTC.

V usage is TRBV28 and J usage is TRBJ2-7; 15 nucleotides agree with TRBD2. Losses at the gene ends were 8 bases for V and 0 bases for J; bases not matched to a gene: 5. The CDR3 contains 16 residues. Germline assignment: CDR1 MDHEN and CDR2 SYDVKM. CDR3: CASHGTSGRSSYEQYF. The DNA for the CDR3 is TGTGCCAGCCACGGGACTAGCGGGAGGAGCTCCTACGAGCAGTACTTC.

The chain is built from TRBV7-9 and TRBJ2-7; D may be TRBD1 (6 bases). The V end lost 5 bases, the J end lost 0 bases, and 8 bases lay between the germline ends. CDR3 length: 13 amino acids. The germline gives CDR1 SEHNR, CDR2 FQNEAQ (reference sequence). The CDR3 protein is CASSPDSSYEQYF. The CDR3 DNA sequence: TGTGCCAGCAGCCCGGACAGCTCCTACGAGCAGTACTTC. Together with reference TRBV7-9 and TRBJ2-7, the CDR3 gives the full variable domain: DTGVSQNPRHKITKRGQNVTFRCDPISEHNRLYWYRQTLGQGPEFLTYFQNEAQLEKSRLLSDRFSAERPKGSFSTLEIQRTEQGDSAMYLCASSPDSSYEQYFGPGTRLTVT.

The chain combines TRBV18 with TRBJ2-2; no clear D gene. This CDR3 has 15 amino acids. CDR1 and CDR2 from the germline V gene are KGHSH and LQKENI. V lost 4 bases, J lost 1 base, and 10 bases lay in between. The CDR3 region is CASSLADKNTGELFF. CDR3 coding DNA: TGTGCCAGCTCACTAGCAGACAAGAACACCGGGGAGCTGTTTTTT.

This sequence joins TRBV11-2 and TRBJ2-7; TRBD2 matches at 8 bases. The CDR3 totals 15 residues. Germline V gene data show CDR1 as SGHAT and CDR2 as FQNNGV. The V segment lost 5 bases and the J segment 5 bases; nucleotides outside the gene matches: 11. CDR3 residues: CASSPPGTRAHEQYF. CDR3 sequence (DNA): TGTGCCAGCAGCCCGCCCGGGACTAGGGCCCACGAGCAGTACTTC.

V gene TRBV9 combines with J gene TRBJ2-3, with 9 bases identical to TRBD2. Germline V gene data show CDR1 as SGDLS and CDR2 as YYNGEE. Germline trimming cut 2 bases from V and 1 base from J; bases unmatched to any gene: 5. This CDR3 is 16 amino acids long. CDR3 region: CASSVSREGRTDTQYF. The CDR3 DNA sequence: TGTGCCAGCAGCGTCTCGCGGGAGGGCCGCACAGATACGCAGTATTTT.

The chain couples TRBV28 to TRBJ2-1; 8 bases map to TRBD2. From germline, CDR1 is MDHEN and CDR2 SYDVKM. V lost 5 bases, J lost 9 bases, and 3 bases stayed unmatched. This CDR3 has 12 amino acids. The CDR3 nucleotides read TGTGCCAGCAGTCTAGCGGGCATTGAGCAGTTCTTC. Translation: CASSLAGIEQFF.

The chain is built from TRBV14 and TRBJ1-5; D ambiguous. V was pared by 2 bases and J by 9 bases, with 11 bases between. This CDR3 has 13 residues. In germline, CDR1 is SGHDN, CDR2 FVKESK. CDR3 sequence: CASSQTPYAPQHF. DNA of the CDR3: TGTGCCAGCAGCCAAACCCCCTATGCGCCCCAGCATTTT.

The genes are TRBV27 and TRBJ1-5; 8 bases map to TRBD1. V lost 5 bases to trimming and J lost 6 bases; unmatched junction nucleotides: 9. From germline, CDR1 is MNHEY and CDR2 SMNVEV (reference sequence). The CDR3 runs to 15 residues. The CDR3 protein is CASSLRTGLSQPQHF. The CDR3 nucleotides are TGTGCCAGCAGTCTCCGGACAGGGCTAAGTCAGCCCCAGCATTTT.

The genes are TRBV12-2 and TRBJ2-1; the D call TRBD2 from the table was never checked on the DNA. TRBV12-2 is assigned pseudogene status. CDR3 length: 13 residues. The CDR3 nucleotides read TGTGCAAGTCGCTTATATGTGAGCCCCGAGCAGTTCTTC. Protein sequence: CASRLYVSPEQFF.

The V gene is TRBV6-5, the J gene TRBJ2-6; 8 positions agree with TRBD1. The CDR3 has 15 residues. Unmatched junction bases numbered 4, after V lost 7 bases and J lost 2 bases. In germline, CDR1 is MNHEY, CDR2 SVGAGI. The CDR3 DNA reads TGTGCCAGCACAGGGGGCGTCGCTGGGGCCAACGTCCTGACTTTC. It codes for CASTGGVAGANVLTF.

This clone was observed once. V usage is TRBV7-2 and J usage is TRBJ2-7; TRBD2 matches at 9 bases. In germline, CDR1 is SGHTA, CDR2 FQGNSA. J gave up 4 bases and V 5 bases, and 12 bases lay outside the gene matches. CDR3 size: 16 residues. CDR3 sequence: CASSPRLAAHLYEQYF. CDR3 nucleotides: TGTGCCAGCAGCCCCCGACTAGCGGCTCACTTGTACGAGCAGTACTTC.

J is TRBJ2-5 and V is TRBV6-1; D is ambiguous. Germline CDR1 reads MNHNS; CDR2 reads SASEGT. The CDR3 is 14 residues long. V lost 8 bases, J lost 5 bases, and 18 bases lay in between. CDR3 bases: TGTGCCAGCCGCCCTTACGGGCAAATGGAGACCCAGTACTTC. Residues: CASRPYGQMETQYF.

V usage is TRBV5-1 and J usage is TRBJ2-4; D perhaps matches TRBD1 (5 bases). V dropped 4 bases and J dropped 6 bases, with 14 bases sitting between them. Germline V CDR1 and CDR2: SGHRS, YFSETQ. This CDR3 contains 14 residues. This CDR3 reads CASSVDSVGNIQYF. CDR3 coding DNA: TGCGCCAGCAGCGTAGACAGCGTTGGAAACATTCAGTACTTC.

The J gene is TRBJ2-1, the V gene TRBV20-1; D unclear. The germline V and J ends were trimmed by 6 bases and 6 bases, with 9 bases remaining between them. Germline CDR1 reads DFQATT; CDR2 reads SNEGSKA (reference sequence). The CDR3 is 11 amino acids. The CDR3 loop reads CSAAASNEQFF. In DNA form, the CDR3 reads TGCAGTGCGGCAGCTAGCAATGAGCAGTTCTTC.

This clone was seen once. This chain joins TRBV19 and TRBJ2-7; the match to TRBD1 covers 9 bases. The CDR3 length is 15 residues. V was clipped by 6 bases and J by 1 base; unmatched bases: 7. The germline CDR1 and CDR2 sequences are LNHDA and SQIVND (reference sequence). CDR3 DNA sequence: TGTGCCAGTAGCGACCGGGACAGGGCTTCCTACGAGCAGTACTTC. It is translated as CASSDRDRASYEQYF.

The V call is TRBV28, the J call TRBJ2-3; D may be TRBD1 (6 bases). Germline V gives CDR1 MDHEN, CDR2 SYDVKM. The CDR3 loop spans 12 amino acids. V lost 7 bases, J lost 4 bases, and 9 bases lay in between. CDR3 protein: CASTNRADTQYF. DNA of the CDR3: TGTGCCAGCACCAACAGGGCAGATACGCAGTATTTT.

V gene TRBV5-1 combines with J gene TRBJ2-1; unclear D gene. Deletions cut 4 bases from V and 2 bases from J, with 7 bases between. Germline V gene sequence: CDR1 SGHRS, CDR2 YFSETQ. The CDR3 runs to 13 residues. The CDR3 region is CASSPVTYNEQFF. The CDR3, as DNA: TGCGCCAGCAGCCCGGTGACCTACAATGAGCAGTTCTTC.

The CDR3 loop is CASKKEGLWTDTQYF. The DNA of the CDR3 is TGTGCCAGCAAAAAGGAGGGGTTGTGGACAGATACGCAGTATTTT. The chain recombines TRBV2 with TRBJ2-3, with D possibly matching TRBD2 (6 bases). Trimming shortened V by 7 bases and J by 3 bases, and 17 bases separated the two germline ends. Germline CDR1 and CDR2: SNHLY and FYNNEI. This CDR3 is built from 15 residues.

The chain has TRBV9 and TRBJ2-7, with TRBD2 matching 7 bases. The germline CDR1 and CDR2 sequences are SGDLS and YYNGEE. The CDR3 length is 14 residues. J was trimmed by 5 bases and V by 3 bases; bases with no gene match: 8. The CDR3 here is CASSAGGGIDEQYF. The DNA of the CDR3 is TGTGCCAGCAGCGCGGGGGGAGGAATCGACGAGCAGTACTTC.

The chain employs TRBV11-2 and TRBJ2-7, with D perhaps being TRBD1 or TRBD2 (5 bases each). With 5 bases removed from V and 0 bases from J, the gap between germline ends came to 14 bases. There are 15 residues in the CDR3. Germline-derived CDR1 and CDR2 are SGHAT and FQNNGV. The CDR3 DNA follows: TGTGCCAGCAGCCAGAGGGGTCCAAGCTCCTACGAGCAGTACTTC. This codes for CASSQRGPSSYEQYF.

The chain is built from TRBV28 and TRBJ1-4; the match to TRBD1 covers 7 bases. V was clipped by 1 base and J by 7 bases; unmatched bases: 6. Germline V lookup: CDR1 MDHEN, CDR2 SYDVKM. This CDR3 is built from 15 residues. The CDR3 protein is CASSLSTGITEKLFF. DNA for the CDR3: TGTGCCAGCAGTTTATCGACAGGGATAACTGAAAAACTGTTTTTT.

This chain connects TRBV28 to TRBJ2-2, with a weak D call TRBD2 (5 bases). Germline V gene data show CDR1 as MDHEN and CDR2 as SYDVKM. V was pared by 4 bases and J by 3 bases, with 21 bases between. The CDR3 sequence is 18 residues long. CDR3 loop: CASSSPLSVYRDTGELFF. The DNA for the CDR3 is TGTGCCAGCAGTTCACCACTTAGCGTCTATCGCGACACCGGGGAGCTGTTTTTT.

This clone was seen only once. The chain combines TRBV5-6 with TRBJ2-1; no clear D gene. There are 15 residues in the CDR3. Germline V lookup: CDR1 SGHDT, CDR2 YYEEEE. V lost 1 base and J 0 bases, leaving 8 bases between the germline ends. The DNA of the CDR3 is TGTGCCAGCAGCTTGAGTACCAGCTCCTACAATGAGCAGTTCTTC. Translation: CASSLSTSSYNEQFF.

Here the CDR3 reads CASSGVPDRAGLAGFYEQFF. CDR3 coding DNA: TGTGCCAGCAGTGGAGTACCGGACAGAGCGGGACTAGCGGGATTTTATGAGCAGTTCTTC. J is TRBJ2-1 and V is TRBV6-1; 13 bases agree with TRBD2. V lost 4 bases, J lost 8 bases, and 20 bases stayed unmatched. This CDR3 has 20 residues. Germline loops: CDR1 MNHNS, CDR2 SASEGT.